The 29 T cell receptor beta chains below all came from one sample that was sequenced in a study of T cell changes during pregnancy in multiple sclerosis. The method was immunoSEQ multiplex PCR; TCRdb's version includes in-frame clones alone and lacks a portion of them. Of 45,000 to 60,000 clones in the sample, roughly 92% were seen once. The sample consisted of CD4+ T cells from peripheral blood mononuclear cells, taken in the third trimester of pregnancy. These receptors all stem from a female donor with multiple sclerosis, enrolled in a pregnancy study.

The V call is TRBV6-6, the J call TRBJ1-1, with 9 bases that match TRBD1. This CDR3 has 12 amino acids. J lost 8 bases, V lost 5 bases, and 3 bases had no gene match. CDR1 and CDR2 from the germline V gene are MNHNY and SVGAGI (reference sequence). CDR3 sequence reads: CASSLDRGEAFF. DNA for the CDR3: TGTGCCAGCAGTCTCGACAGGGGGGAAGCTTTCTTT.

The chain has TRBV7-2 and TRBJ2-5; 7 positions match TRBD2. V was clipped by 1 base and J by 4 bases; unmatched bases: 6. The CDR3 is 15 residues long. Germline V gene sequence: CDR1 SGHTA, CDR2 FQGNSA. The CDR3 protein is CASSLDGGGAETQYF. The CDR3 DNA follows: TGTGCCAGCAGCTTAGATGGGGGAGGGGCAGAGACCCAGTACTTC.

The chain employs TRBV2 and TRBJ1-3; 7 positions match TRBD1. The CDR3 has 14 amino acids. Trimming removed 8 bases from V and 0 bases from J; junction bases left unmatched: 4. CDR1 is SNHLY, CDR2 FYNNEI, per germline. The CDR3 DNA sequence: TGTGCCAGCTGGGACAGCACCTCTGGAAACACCATATATTTT. This codes for CASWDSTSGNTIYF. Filled out from reference TRBV2 and TRBJ1-3, the complete variable domain reads EPEVTQTPSHQVTQMGQEVILRCVPISNHLYFYWYRQILGQKVEFLVSFYNNEISEKSEIFDDQFSVERPDGSNFTLKIRSTKLEDSAMYFCASWDSTSGNTIYFGEGSWLTVV.

The chain combines TRBV9 with TRBJ2-1; 7 bases match TRBD2. CDR1 is SGDLS and CDR2 is YYNGEE in the germline V gene. CDR3 length: 16 residues. V lost 2 bases to trimming and J lost 1 base; unmatched junction nucleotides: 6. As DNA, the CDR3 is TGTGCCAGCAGCGTCTTCATGGGGGGGTCCTACAATGAGCAGTTCTTC. Amino acid sequence: CASSVFMGGSYNEQFF.

This chain uses TRBV13 with TRBJ2-7, with 10 bases that match TRBD2. The CDR3 has 19 amino acids. Germline lookup yields CDR1 PRHDT and CDR2 FYEKMQ (reference sequence). The junction had 22 bases not matched to a gene; V was cut back by 5 bases and J by 6 bases. CDR3 in amino acids: CASSKVGLAGAVLNREQYF. For the CDR3, the DNA is TGTGCCAGCAGCAAAGTGGGGCTAGCGGGAGCCGTCCTCAACCGCGAGCAGTACTTC.

The rearrangement joins TRBV30 to TRBJ1-1; unclear D gene. Germline CDR1 and CDR2: GTSNPN and SVGIG (reference sequence). The V and J ends lost 3 bases and 6 bases respectively, with 8 bases between them. The CDR3 consists of 11 residues. CDR3 sequence: CAWRAVAEAFF. The CDR3 DNA is TGTGCCTGGAGGGCGGTCGCTGAAGCTTTCTTT.

The J gene is TRBJ1-2, the V gene TRBV4-1; TRBD1 matches 12 bases. V gave up 7 bases and J gave up 3 bases; unmatched junction bases: 6. The germline CDR1 and CDR2 sequences are MGHRA and YSYEKL. The CDR3 runs to 15 residues. CDR3 loop: CASTRDRGRDYGYTF. The CDR3 DNA reads TGCGCCAGCACAAGGGACAGGGGGCGCGACTATGGCTACACCTTC.

The J gene is TRBJ2-7, the V gene TRBV2; 11 bases are a match to TRBD2. J was trimmed by 1 base and V by 10 bases; bases with no gene match: 9. The CDR3 sequence is 15 residues long. Germline V gives CDR1 SNHLY, CDR2 FYNNEI. The CDR3 reads CATDAGTSGSYEQYF. In DNA form, the CDR3 reads TGTGCCACCGACGCCGGGACTAGCGGATCCTACGAGCAGTACTTC.

This sequence joins TRBV19 and TRBJ2-7, with 10 positions matching TRBD2. With 5 bases clipped from V and 5 bases from J, the junction kept 15 bases outside the gene matches. The CDR3 contains 17 residues. Germline-derived CDR1 and CDR2 are LNHDA and SQIVND (reference sequence). The CDR3 bases are TGTGCCAGTAGTCCCCCCCCCAGCGGGAGGGCCCCCCACGAGCAGTACTTC. Protein: CASSPPPSGRAPHEQYF.

The chain couples TRBV28 to TRBJ2-1; 7 nucleotides line up with TRBD1. The CDR3 is 14 residues long. The junction had 8 bases not matched to a gene; V was cut back by 6 bases and J by 6 bases. Germline CDR1 is MDHEN and CDR2 is SYDVKM. The CDR3, as DNA: TGTGCCAGCAGCGAACCGGGGACAGCCAATGAGCAGTTCTTC. Protein sequence: CASSEPGTANEQFF.

CDR3: CSVVREGVNGYGYTF. The CDR3 nucleotides read TGCAGCGTCGTCCGTGAGGGGGTAAATGGCTATGGCTACACCTTC. The genes are TRBV29-1 and TRBJ1-2; a possible D gene is TRBD1 (6 bases). The CDR3 covers 15 residues. From germline, CDR1 is SQVTM and CDR2 ANQGSEA. V was trimmed by 6 bases and J by 4 bases, leaving 21 bases between them.

The sample holds one count of this clone. V usage is TRBV19 and J usage is TRBJ2-5, with D possibly matching TRBD2 (5 bases). The V gene's germline CDR1 is LNHDA and CDR2 SQIVND (reference sequence). The CDR3 loop spans 17 amino acids. V lost 3 bases to trimming and J lost 3 bases, with 20 bases between them. The CDR3 here is CASSILPDSSAEETQYF. The CDR3 DNA is TGTGCCAGTAGTATTTTACCGGACTCCTCGGCCGAAGAGACCCAGTACTTC.

The V and J genes are TRBV30 and TRBJ2-5; D is possibly TRBD1 (5 bases). V lost 0 bases and J lost 7, with 15 bases in between. There are 14 residues in the CDR3. The germline V gene has CDR1 GTSNPN and CDR2 SVGIG (reference sequence). The CDR3 is CAWSVRLGALTQYF. As DNA, the CDR3 is TGTGCCTGGAGTGTACGGCTAGGGGCTTTGACCCAGTACTTC.

The chain employs TRBV20-1 and TRBJ2-7, with no clear D. V was pared by 3 bases and J by 6 bases, with 9 bases between. The CDR3 has 11 residues. CDR1 is DFQATT and CDR2 is SNEGSKA in the germline V gene (reference sequence). The CDR3 spells CSASGPLEQYF. The CDR3, as DNA: TGCAGTGCTAGCGGTCCCCTCGAGCAGTACTTC.

The J gene is TRBJ2-3, the V gene TRBV29-1; 8 bases are a match to TRBD1. The CDR3 has 12 residues. Germline V lookup: CDR1 SQVTM, CDR2 ANQGSEA. CDR3 loop: CVGTGGTDTQYF. CDR3 in DNA: TGCGTCGGGACAGGAGGCACAGATACGCAGTATTTT.

The V and J genes are TRBV28 and TRBJ1-1; a possible D gene is TRBD1 (5 bases). Germline V gene lookup returns CDR1 MDHEN and CDR2 SYDVKM. CDR3 length: 14 residues. The ends were cut back, 6 bases at V and 3 bases at J, with 14 bases in the middle. The CDR3 coding sequence is TGTGCCAGCAGGGGGACTGGGTCGTACACTGAAGCTTTCTTT. It is translated as CASRGTGSYTEAFF.

This rearrangement joins TRBV27 to TRBJ2-1, with 13 positions matching TRBD2. V lost 6 bases, J lost 6 bases, and 14 bases stayed unmatched. Germline V CDR1 and CDR2: MNHEY, SMNVEV (reference sequence). The CDR3 length is 18 residues. In DNA form, the CDR3 reads TGTGCCAGCAGCCGCGGACTGATGGGACTAGCGGGGACCAATGAGCAGTTCTTC. Its translation is CASSRGLMGLAGTNEQFF.

The CDR3 region is CASSDIGRYEQYF. DNA of the CDR3: TGTGCCAGCAGCGACATCGGGAGATACGAGCAGTACTTC. This chain connects TRBV5-4 to TRBJ2-7; D is perhaps TRBD2 (6 bases). Trimming left V 4 bases short and J 4 bases short, with 12 bases between. This CDR3 comprises 13 residues. Germline-derived CDR1 and CDR2 are SGHNT and YYREEE (reference sequence).

This clone was observed a few times. The genes are TRBV19 and TRBJ2-7; no definite D call. Trimming removed 8 bases at V and 2 bases at J, with 10 bases between. Germline V gene sequence: CDR1 LNHDA, CDR2 SQIVND (reference sequence). This CDR3 spans 12 amino acids. CDR3 amino acids: CASAITPYEQYF. CDR3 in DNA: TGTGCCAGTGCTATCACTCCCTACGAGCAGTACTTC.

The rearrangement joins TRBV6-1 to TRBJ1-5; D remains unclear. CDR1 and CDR2 (germline): MNHNS, SASEGT. V was shortened by 1 base and J by 1 base, with 8 bases between the two germline ends. This CDR3 contains 15 residues. The CDR3 loop is CASSEVAYSNQPQHF. CDR3 coding DNA: TGTGCCAGCAGTGAAGTAGCTTACAGCAATCAGCCCCAGCATTTT.

The rearrangement uses TRBV28 and TRBJ1-5; 12 bases are a match to TRBD1. J lost 3 bases, V lost 6 bases, and 3 bases had no gene match. The CDR3 spans 15 residues. Germline V gene data show CDR1 as MDHEN and CDR2 as SYDVKM. CDR3: CASSGTGGLNQPQHF. As DNA, the CDR3 is TGTGCCAGCAGCGGGACAGGGGGCCTCAATCAGCCCCAGCATTTT.

Written as DNA, the CDR3 is TGCAGCGGGGGATCAGGGTACAATGAGCAGTTCTTC. It specifies CSGGSGYNEQFF. The V and J genes are TRBV29-1 and TRBJ2-1, with D possibly TRBD1 on 5 matching bases. Trimming stripped 7 bases from V and 4 bases from J, with 11 bases between. The CDR3 extends over 12 amino acids. Germline V gene sequence: CDR1 SQVTM, CDR2 ANQGSEA.

V usage is TRBV6-6 and J usage is TRBJ2-3, with D maybe TRBD2 (7 bases). CDR1 MNHNY and CDR2 SVGAGI come from the germline V gene (reference sequence). The CDR3 runs 15 residues. V shed 6 bases and J shed 4 bases, with 17 bases lying between them. CDR3 protein: CASRRLGGVADTQYF. The CDR3 nucleotides are TGTGCCAGCAGGCGACTAGGGGGGGTAGCAGATACGCAGTATTTT.

The chain carries TRBV7-2 and TRBJ1-1, with D perhaps matching TRBD1 (6 bases). This CDR3 spans 14 amino acids. V was cut by 5 bases and J by 5 bases, with 15 bases left in between. Germline CDR1 SGHTA, CDR2 FQGNSA. CDR3 residues: CASSVTGKRTEAFF. The CDR3 DNA follows: TGTGCCAGCAGCGTAACAGGGAAACGAACTGAAGCTTTCTTT.

This clone was detected once. The chain uses TRBV2 and TRBJ2-3; weak D call: TRBD2 (5 bases). The CDR3 runs to 15 residues. Germline V gene sequence: CDR1 SNHLY, CDR2 FYNNEI. Trimming left V 7 bases short and J 0 bases short, with 14 bases between. CDR3 bases: TGTGCCAGCAAACCTTCGAGCGGTAGCACAGATACGCAGTATTTT. Its translation is CASKPSSGSTDTQYF.

J is TRBJ2-2 and V is TRBV5-1, with TRBD2 as a possible D gene (5 bases). Germline V gene sequence: CDR1 SGHRS, CDR2 YFSETQ. The CDR3 consists of 15 residues. V dropped 3 bases and J dropped 6 bases, with 15 bases sitting between them. The CDR3 reads CASSYEGIGPGELFF. The CDR3 DNA reads as TGCGCCAGCAGCTATGAGGGAATCGGGCCCGGGGAGCTGTTTTTT.

The chain couples TRBV9 to TRBJ2-2; 7 bases fit TRBD1. Germline-derived CDR1 and CDR2 are SGDLS and YYNGEE. The CDR3 contains 13 residues. The ends lost 3 bases at V and 7 bases at J; junction bases unmatched: 3. CDR3 nucleotides: TGTGCCAGCAGCGCAGGGGGTATCGGGGAGCTGTTTTTT. This sequence encodes CASSAGGIGELFF.

The chain couples TRBV5-4 to TRBJ2-1; 7 nucleotides match TRBD1. This CDR3 has 14 residues. Looked up from germline, CDR1 is SGHNT and CDR2 is YYREEE (reference sequence). Unmatched junction bases numbered 7, after V lost 4 bases and J lost 6 bases. The CDR3 sequence is CASSPTGKGNEQFF. DNA for the CDR3: TGTGCCAGCAGCCCGACAGGGAAAGGCAATGAGCAGTTCTTC.

The chain is built from TRBV7-6 and TRBJ1-1, with 8 bases fitting TRBD1. V was clipped by 5 bases and J by 1 base; unmatched bases: 6. The CDR3 loop spans 15 amino acids. The germline gives CDR1 SGHVS, CDR2 FNYEAQ. The CDR3 is CASSARQGWNTEAFF. The CDR3 nucleotides read TGTGCCAGCAGCGCCCGACAGGGGTGGAACACTGAAGCTTTCTTT.